This T cell receptor beta chain was found in a study of cytomegalovirus exposure and HLA in healthy donors. Use of 60 Vbeta and 13 Jbeta primers characterized the PCR. TCRdb's table, derived via immunoSEQ multiplex PCR, lists solely in-frame clones and lacks some. The table has 45,000 to 70,000 clones, just under 85% seen once. V dropped 10 bases and J dropped 7; count of bases not matched to a gene: 6. The CDR3 is 11 residues long. Germline CDR1 is LNHDA and CDR2 is SQIVND (reference sequence). Sequences were obtained from PBMCs. The TCR was taken from a man aged 50-60 years in good health and CMV-seronegative. V and J are TRBV19 and TRBJ2-5, with TRBD2 matching 7 bases. The CDR3 DNA reads as TGTGCCACCAAGTCGGGGGGGACCCAGTACTTC. The encoded protein is CATKSGGTQYF.